Listed below are T cell receptor beta chains from one sample, sequenced in a study of technical replicates of blood from a handful of donors. Clones were read by immunoSEQ multiplex PCR, and TCRdb kept only the in-frame ones, dropping some. The sample shows under 65,000 clones, approximately 95% of them seen only once. The sequenced sample was T cells isolated from PBMCs. These TCRs come from a human donor in good health. CDR3s include the opening cysteine and the closing phenylalanine or tryptophan. D genes are given only for firm matches. Part of the rows lack a size; the others show once, few, many or a class for expanded clones.

CASSLDITNYGYTF	TGTGCCAGCAGTTTAGACATCACTAACTATGGCTACACCTTC	few	TRBV27	.	TRBJ1-2
CASSLGGLAGAYEQYF	TGTGCCAGCAGCTTAGGGGGGCTAGCGGGAGCCTACGAGCAGTACTTC	once	TRBV7-8	TRBD2	TRBJ2-7
CASSYPDSPYGYTF	TGTGCCAGCAGTTACCCAGACAGCCCCTATGGCTACACCTTC	.	TRBV6-5	.	TRBJ1-2
CASSQEWSLDTEAFF	TGTGCCAGCAGCCAAGAATGGAGTTTGGACACTGAAGCTTTCTTT	.	TRBV4-2	.	TRBJ1-1
CASNEGYSRTDTQYF	TGTGCCAGCAACGAGGGATATTCTAGGACGGATACGCAGTATTTT	.	TRBV28	.	TRBJ2-3
CSVVSSGNTEAFF	TGCAGCGTTGTCTCTAGCGGGAACACTGAAGCTTTCTTT	.	TRBV29-1	.	TRBJ1-1
CASSERRTAEQYF	TGTGCCAGCAGTGAACGGCGGACAGCCGAGCAGTACTTC	.	TRBV6-1	.	TRBJ2-7
CASSGDRALGNTIYF	TGTGCCAGCAGCGGGGACAGGGCTTTGGGAAACACCATATATTTT	.	TRBV5-6	TRBD1	TRBJ1-3
CAWSGLPNEQFF	TGTGCCTGGAGCGGACTACCCAATGAGCAGTTCTTC	.	TRBV30	.	TRBJ2-1
CASGAGGGGYTF	TGTGCCAGTGGGGCTGGGGGGGGTGGCTACACCTTC	.	TRBV19	.	TRBJ1-2
CASSIVVAGVRNEQFF	TGTGCCAGTAGTATAGTGGTAGCGGGAGTTCGCAATGAGCAGTTCTTC	once	TRBV19	TRBD2	TRBJ2-1
CASSPGNGRALSLFF	TGTGCCAGCTCACCAGGGAACGGGAGGGCCTTGAGTCTGTTCTTC	.	TRBV18	TRBD2	TRBJ2-1
CSVEGRLTDTQYF	TGCAGCGTTGAGGGGAGGCTTACAGATACGCAGTATTTT	.	TRBV29-1	.	TRBJ2-3
CAGPWLQGGYGYTF	TGTGCCGGACCATGGTTACAGGGAGGGTATGGCTACACCTTC	.	TRBV19	.	TRBJ1-2
CATLKGQGWGEQFF	TGTGCCACCCTAAAAGGGCAGGGTTGGGGTGAGCAGTTCTTC	.	TRBV19	.	TRBJ2-1
CASSEQGTSGYNEQFF	TGTGCCAGCAGCGAACAAGGGACTAGCGGATACAATGAGCAGTTCTTC	.	TRBV9	TRBD2	TRBJ2-1
CSAENRYEQYF	TGCAGTGCTGAGAACAGGTACGAGCAGTACTTC	.	TRBV20-1	.	TRBJ2-7
CATSHLPYNEQFF	TGTGCCACCAGCCATCTACCCTACAATGAGCAGTTCTTC	.	TRBV15	.	TRBJ2-1
CASSSGETSSISEQYF	TGTGCCAGCAGCTCGGGGGAGACTAGCTCAATTAGTGAGCAGTACTTC	.	TRBV11-2	TRBD2	TRBJ2-7
CASSLSPGHSRAFF	TGTGCCAGCAGTTTATCTCCGGGACATTCTAGAGCTTTCTTT	.	TRBV27	.	TRBJ1-1
CASSPSGSSLEQYF	TGTGCCAGCAGCCCAAGCGGGAGCTCGCTCGAGCAGTACTTC	.	TRBV28	TRBD2	TRBJ2-7
CASSGATFSNQPQHF	TGTGCCAGCAGCGGAGCGACTTTTAGCAATCAGCCCCAGCATTTT	.	TRBV5-5	.	TRBJ1-5
CASSTKGGLAGAPTFSYNEQFF	TGTGCCAGCAGTACCAAAGGTGGGCTAGCGGGAGCCCCAACTTTCTCCTACAATGAGCAGTTCTTC	.	TRBV7-6	TRBD2	TRBJ2-1
CASTLYGAGVTHTGELFF	TGTGCCAGCACCCTCTACGGGGCGGGAGTAACGCACACCGGGGAGCTGTTTTTT	.	TRBV9	TRBD2	TRBJ2-2